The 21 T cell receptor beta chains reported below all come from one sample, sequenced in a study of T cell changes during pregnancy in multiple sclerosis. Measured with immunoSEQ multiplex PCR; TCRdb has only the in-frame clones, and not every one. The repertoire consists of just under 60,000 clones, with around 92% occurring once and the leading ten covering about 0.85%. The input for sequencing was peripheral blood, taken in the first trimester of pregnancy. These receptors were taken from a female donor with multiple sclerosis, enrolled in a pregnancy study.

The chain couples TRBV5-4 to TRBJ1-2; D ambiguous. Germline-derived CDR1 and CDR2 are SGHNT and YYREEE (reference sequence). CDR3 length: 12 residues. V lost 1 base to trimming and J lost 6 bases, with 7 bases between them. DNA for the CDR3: TGTGCCAGCAGCTTGTCTGTTGATGGCTACACCTTC. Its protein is CASSLSVDGYTF.

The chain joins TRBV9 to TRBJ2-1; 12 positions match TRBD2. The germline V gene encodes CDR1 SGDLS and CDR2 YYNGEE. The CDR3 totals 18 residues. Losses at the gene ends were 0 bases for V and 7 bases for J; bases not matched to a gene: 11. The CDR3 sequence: CASSVAPSLAGGLNEQFF. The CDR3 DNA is TGTGCCAGCAGCGTAGCCCCTTCTCTAGCGGGGGGGCTTAATGAGCAGTTCTTC.

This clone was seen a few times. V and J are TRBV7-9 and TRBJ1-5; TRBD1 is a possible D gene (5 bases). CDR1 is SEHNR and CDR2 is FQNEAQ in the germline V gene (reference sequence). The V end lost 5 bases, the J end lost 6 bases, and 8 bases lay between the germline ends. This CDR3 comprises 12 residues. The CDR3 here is CASSGGGQPQHF. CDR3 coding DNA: TGTGCCAGCAGCGGGGGAGGTCAGCCCCAGCATTTT.

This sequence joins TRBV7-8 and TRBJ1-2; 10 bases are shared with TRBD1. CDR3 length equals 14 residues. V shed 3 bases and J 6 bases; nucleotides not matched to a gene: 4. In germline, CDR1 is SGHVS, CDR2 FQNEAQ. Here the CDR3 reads CASSLGTGVNGYTF. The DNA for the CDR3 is TGTGCCAGCAGCTTGGGGACAGGGGTGAATGGCTACACCTTC.

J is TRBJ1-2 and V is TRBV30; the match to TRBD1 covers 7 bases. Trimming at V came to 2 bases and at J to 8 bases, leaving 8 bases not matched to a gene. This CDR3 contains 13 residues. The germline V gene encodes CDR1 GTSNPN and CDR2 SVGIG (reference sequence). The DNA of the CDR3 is TGTGCCTGGAGTCCCCGGACAGGCGGGGGCTACACCTTC. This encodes CAWSPRTGGGYTF.

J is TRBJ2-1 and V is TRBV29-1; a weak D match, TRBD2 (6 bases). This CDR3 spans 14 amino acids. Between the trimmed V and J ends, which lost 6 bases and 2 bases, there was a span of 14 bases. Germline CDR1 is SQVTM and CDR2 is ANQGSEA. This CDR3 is CSVDWRGAYNEQFF. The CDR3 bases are TGCAGCGTGGATTGGCGGGGCGCCTACAATGAGCAGTTCTTC.

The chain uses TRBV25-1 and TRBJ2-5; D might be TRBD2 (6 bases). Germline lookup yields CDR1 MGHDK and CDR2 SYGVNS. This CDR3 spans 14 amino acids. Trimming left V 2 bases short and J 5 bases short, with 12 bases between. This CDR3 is CASSERGLTETQYF. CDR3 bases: TGTGCCAGCAGTGAACGGGGGTTGACTGAGACCCAGTACTTC. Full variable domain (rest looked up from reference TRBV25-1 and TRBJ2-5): EADIYQTPRYLVIGTGKKITLECSQTMGHDKMYWYQQDPGMELHLIHYSYGVNSTEKGDLSSESTVSRIRTEHFPLTLESARPSHTSQYLCASSERGLTETQYFGPGTRLLVL.

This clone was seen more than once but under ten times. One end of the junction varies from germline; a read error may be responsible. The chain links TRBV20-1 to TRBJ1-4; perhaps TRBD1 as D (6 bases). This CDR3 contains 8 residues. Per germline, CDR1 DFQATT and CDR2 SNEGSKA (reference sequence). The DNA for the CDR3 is TGCAGTGCCTACTGGGGGCTTTTT. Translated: CSAYWGLF.

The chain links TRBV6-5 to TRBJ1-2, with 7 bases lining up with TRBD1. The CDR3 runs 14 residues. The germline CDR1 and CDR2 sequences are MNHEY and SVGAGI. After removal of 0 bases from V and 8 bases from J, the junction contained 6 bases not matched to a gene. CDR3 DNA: TGTGCCAGCAGTTACTCCAGGGGGGCCTGGGGCTACACCTTC. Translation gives CASSYSRGAWGYTF.

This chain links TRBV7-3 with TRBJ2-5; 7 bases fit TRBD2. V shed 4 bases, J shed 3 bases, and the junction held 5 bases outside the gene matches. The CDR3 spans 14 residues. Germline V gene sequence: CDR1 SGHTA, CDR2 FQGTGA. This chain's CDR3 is CASSSGGGEETQYF. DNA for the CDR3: TGTGCCAGCAGCTCGGGAGGCGGGGAAGAGACCCAGTACTTC.

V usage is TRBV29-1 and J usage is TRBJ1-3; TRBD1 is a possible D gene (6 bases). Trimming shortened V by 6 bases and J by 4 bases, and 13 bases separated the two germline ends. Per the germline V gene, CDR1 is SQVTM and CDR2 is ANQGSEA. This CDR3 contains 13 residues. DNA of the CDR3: TGCAGCGTGGGACACCTGGAGGGAAACACCATATATTTT. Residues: CSVGHLEGNTIYF.

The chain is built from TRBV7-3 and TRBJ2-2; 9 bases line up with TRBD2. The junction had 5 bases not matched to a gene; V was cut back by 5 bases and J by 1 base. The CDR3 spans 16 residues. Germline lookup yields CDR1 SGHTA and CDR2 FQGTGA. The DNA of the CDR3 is TGTGCCAGCAGCGCAAGCGGGGGGCTGAACACCGGGGAGCTGTTTTTT. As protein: CASSASGGLNTGELFF.

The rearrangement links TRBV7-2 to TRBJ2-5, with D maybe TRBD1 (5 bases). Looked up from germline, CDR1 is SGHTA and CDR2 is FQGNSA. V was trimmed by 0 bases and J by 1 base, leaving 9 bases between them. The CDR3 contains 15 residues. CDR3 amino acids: CASSLAGPSQETQYF. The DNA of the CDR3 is TGTGCCAGCAGCTTAGCGGGGCCGAGCCAAGAGACCCAGTACTTC.

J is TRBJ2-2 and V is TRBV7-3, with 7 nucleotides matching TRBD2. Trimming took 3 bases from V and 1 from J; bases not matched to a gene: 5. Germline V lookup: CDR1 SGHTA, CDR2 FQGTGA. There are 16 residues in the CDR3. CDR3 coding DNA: TGTGCCAGCAGCTTGGGTGTAGCGGGGAACACCGGGGAGCTGTTTTTT. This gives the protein CASSLGVAGNTGELFF.

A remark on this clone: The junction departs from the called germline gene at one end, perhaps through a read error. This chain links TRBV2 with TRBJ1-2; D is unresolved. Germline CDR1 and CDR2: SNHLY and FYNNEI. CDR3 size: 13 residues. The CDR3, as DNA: TGTGCCAGCAGTGTGATGATTCCGGCGCTGGAGGGCTTC. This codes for CASSVMIPALEGF.

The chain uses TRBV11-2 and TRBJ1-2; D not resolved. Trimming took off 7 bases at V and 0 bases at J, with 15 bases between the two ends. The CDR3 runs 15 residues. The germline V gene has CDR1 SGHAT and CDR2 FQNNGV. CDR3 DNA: TGTGCCAGCACCCGCCTGGCACAGACTAACTATGGCTACACCTTC. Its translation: CASTRLAQTNYGYTF.

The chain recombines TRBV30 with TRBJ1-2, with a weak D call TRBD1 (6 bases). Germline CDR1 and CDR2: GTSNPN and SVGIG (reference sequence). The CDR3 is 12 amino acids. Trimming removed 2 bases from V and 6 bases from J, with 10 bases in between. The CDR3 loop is CAWSSKGDGYTF. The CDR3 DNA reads TGTGCCTGGAGTTCGAAGGGGGATGGCTACACCTTC.

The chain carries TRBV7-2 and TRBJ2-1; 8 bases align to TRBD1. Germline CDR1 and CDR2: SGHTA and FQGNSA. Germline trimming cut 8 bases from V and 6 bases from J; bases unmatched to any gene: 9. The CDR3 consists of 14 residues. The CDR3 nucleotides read TGTGCCAGCGGCCGGGACAGGCTTTCCAATGAGCAGTTCTTC. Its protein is CASGRDRLSNEQFF.

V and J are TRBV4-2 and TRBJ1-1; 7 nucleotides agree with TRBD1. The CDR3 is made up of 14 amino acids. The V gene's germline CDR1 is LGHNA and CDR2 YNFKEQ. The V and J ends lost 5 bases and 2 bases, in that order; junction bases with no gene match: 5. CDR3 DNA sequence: TGTGCCAGCAGCAGCCAGGGGGAAAACACTGAAGCTTTCTTT. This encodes CASSSQGENTEAFF.

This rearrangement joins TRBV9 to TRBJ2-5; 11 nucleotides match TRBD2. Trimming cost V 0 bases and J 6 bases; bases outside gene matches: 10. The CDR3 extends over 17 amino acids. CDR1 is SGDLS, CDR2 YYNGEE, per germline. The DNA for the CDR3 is TGTGCCAGCAGCGTAGGGCTAGCGGGGGGCCAAGGAAAGACCCAGTACTTC. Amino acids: CASSVGLAGGQGKTQYF.

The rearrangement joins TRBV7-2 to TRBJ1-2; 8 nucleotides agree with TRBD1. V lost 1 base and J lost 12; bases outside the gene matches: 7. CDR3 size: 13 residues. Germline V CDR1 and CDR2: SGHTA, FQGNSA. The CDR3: CASSLEGQAPDTF. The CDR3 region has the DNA TGTGCCAGCAGCTTAGAGGGACAGGCGCCTGACACCTTC.